The rows below give T cell receptor beta chains drawn from one sample of a study of T cell responses to AZD1222 COVID-19 vaccine. Profiling relied on immunoSEQ multiplex PCR, and the TCRdb table lists in-frame clones only, not all of them. The sample holds around 110,000 clones; roughly nine tenths are singletons and the top ten take over 3.5%. This material consisted of peripheral blood, taken on day 0 of AZD1222 vaccination. Receptors were obtained from an adult in good health. CDR3s leave out the opening cysteine and the closing phenylalanine or tryptophan.

j_gene,v_gene,CDR3aa
TRBJ1-1,TRBV5-1,ASSLEPRDTEAF
TRBJ2-4,TRBV6-5,ASSYSQGRAKNIQY
TRBJ1-6,TRBV9,ASSVETGKYSPLH
TRBJ1-2,TRBV28,ASSLESYGYT
TRBJ1-1,TRBV5-4,ATWISLLSNTEAF
TRBJ1-3,TRBV19,ASSRYGPGSRDGNTIY
TRBJ2-7,TRBV7-9,ASSLSGEQY
TRBJ1-2,TRBV30,ATFRVSYGYT
TRBJ2-3,TRBV19,ATGREGVSTDTQY
TRBJ1-5,TRBV4-3,ASSQDLGSDQPQH
TRBJ1-6,TRBV4-2,ASSQDWAGDRASYNSPLH
TRBJ1-2,TRBV2,ASSEWEGYT
TRBJ1-2,TRBV29-1,TTQLVVARGPPTVNYGYT
TRBJ2-7,TRBV30,AWRLGTYSYEQY
TRBJ2-1,TRBV24-1,ATGGPAGLGDEQF
TRBJ1-1,TRBV5-5,ASSLSYRGTEAF
TRBJ1-1,TRBV12-5,ASGPRQVLNTEAF
TRBJ2-6,TRBV29-1,SVSPGQGFSGANVLT
TRBJ1-2,TRBV7-9,ASSLTGGRRVGYT
TRBJ1-5,TRBV7-2,ASRDSSNQPQH
TRBJ2-5,TRBV2,ASRVRQGARETQY
TRBJ2-1,TRBV28,ASSLAAVMDEQF
TRBJ1-6,TRBV11-2,ASSLTRPGHPRSPLH
TRBJ2-5,TRBV18,ASSPVGAETQY
TRBJ2-7,TRBV3-1/TRBV3-2,ASSQDPGNTYEQY
TRBJ2-5,TRBV5-1,ASSSLAGGAGGETQY
TRBJ1-2,TRBV30,AWTGGIYGYT
TRBJ1-1,TRBV27,ASSLDSLPMGANTEAF
TRBJ2-1,TRBV9,ASSPGTSGTIYNEQF
TRBJ2-3,TRBV3-1/TRBV3-2,ASSQEVGSTDTQY
TRBJ1-2,TRBV7-3,ASSDEGQGGYT
TRBJ1-3,TRBV11-2,ASSRGVSGNTIY
TRBJ1-3,TRBV12-3/TRBV12-4,ASSQHNGNTIY
TRBJ1-2,TRBV7-2,ASSYRDSANYGYT
TRBJ2-5,TRBV28,ANSPRVGTIETQY
TRBJ2-7,TRBV7-2,ASSLIRESGEQY
TRBJ1-5,TRBV27,ASSPTNRGLQPQH
TRBJ1-1,TRBV4-1,ASSQDVRQGRIEAF
TRBJ2-1,TRBV4-1,ASSHPRTGGEQF
TRBJ1-3,TRBV9,ASSPSLGNTIY
TRBJ1-1,TRBV5-1,ASSLVRRDTEAF
TRBJ2-4,TRBV13,ASSLVAGKQNIQY
TRBJ1-5,TRBV6-5,ATLQGYNQPQH
TRBJ1-5,TRBV18,ASSPGHRGSGQPQH
TRBJ1-5,TRBV5-6,ASSLRVGQPQH
TRBJ1-2,TRBV29-1,SVFGGGLEYGYT
TRBJ1-6,TRBV27,ASSAGEGYNSPLH